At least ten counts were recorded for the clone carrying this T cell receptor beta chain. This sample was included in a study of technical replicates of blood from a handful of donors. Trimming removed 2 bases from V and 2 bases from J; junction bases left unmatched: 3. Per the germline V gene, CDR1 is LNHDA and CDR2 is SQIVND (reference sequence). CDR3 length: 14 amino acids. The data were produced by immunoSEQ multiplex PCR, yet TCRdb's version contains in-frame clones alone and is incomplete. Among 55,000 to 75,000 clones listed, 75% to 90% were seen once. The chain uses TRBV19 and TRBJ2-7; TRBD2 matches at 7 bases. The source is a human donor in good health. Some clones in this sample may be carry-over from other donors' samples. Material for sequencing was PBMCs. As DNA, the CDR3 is TGTGCCAGTAGTATACGGGGGAGGGCCTACGAGCAGTACTTC. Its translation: CASSIRGRAYEQYF. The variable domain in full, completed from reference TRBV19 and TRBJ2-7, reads DGGITQSPKYLFRKEGQNVTLSCEQNLNHDAMYWYRQDPGQGLRLIYYSQIVNDFQKGDIAEGYSVSREKKESFPLTVTSAQKNPTAFYLCASSIRGRAYEQYFGPGTRLTVT.